This entry concerns a single T cell receptor (beta chain). This clone's antigen is unknown. No base quality values were provided; no much bigger clone lies one nucleotide off. This sample was included in a study of blood T cell repertoires in COVID-19 (TCRdb year 2020). Regarding the complete study: Samples from collaborators originated in the United States, Italy and Spain and spanned both the acute and convalescent phases of COVID-19. The prospective study material was composed of cDNA or gDNA derived from T cells, B-cell-depleted T cells, or PBMCs. The dataset comprised deeply sampled blood TCRbeta repertoires from subjects exposed to, actively infected with, or recovered from COVID-19. A freely available public database, intended as a resource for researchers studying the immune response to SARS-CoV-2, is where the repertoires were released. The samples were drawn from two sources: the first 160 participants of the ongoing ImmuneRACE study, and some 1,300 subjects contributed by 6 global collaborators. Sample metadata almost always included a de-identified subject ID, COVID-19 status, age in years and sex. HLA class I and class II types, where available, came from metadata supplied by the sample provider rather than from assay-based typing.

The investigation overall reported the following: The amount of clinical and demographic metadata varied by source and participant and was provided uncurated.

Collaborating institutions collected whole blood in K2EDTA tubes following their own protocols. Collaborator samples were shipped for TCRbeta analysis as frozen whole blood, isolated PBMCs, or DNA extracted from either sample type. Germline trimming: 4 bases from V, 5 bases from J; junction bases outside gene matches: 8. The germline V gene encodes CDR1 SGDLS and CDR2 YYNGEE. Including the terminal cysteine and phenylalanine, the CDR3 comprises 14 residues. Of the read, only the CDR3 DNA is kept; its 42 bases are in frame from base 1. TCRbeta CDR3 regions were amplified from genomic DNA by means of the immunoSEQ Assay, a bias-controlled multiplex PCR. In the paper's pipeline: The number of nucleated cells in each sample was estimated by amplification of reference gene primers within the assay. To quantify the absolute abundance of each unique TCRbeta CDR3 rearrangement, sequence reads were collapsed and filtered. Productive Simpson clonality was computed per sample as the square root of Simpson's diversity index over productive rearrangements. The table was pulled from immuneACCESS by TCRdb, which kept in-frame rearrangements only. Such tables lose some clones; where checked, under half of the loss comes from unresolved V genes, and the rest has no known cause. The D gene and trimming were derived from the DNA, and the V and J assignments and clone size from that table. This sample comprises roughly 30,000 clones, around 73% of them detected only once. The ten largest make up 7.4% of the sample.

The chain links TRBV9 with TRBJ1-1; 7 middle bases align to TRBD1. The TCR comes from a woman aged 60-75 years with acute or convalescent COVID-19. Material for sequencing was peripheral blood. The CDR3 sequence is CASSSTGQSTEAFF. The DNA sequence reads TGTGCCAGCAGCTCCACGGGACAGTCGACTGAAGCTTTCTTT.